This TCR beta chain comes out of a study of T cell responses to AZD1222 COVID-19 vaccine. The table came from immunoSEQ multiplex PCR; TCRdb's copy has only in-frame clones and leaves some out. The data contain roughly 130,000 clones, more than 80% of them singletons. CDR3 length: 14 residues. The germline V gene has CDR1 MNHEY and CDR2 SMNVEV (reference sequence). J lost 7 bases, V lost 2 bases, and 2 bases had no gene match. The material was peripheral blood, obtained on day 0 of AZD1222 vaccination. The TCR was taken from an adult in good health. The V and J genes are TRBV27 and TRBJ2-4; 10 bases match TRBD2. The CDR3, as DNA: TGTGCCAGCAGTTTACTAGCGGGAGAGAACATTCAGTACTTC. As protein: CASSLLAGENIQYF.